The rows below give T cell receptor beta chains drawn from one sample of a study of T-cell reconstitution after alpha-beta-depleted transplantation in children. TCRdb re-derived calls from the PCR reads in MiXCR, one entry per CDR3 protein. The table has roughly 180,000 distinct CDR3 sequences, roughly 14% seen once. Here the sequenced sample was PBMCs from the stem cell graft donor, taken from the stem cell graft. These receptors were collected from a human donor who donated a stem cell graft to a child with acute lymphoblastic leukemia. CDR3s include the opening cysteine and the closing phenylalanine or tryptophan. D genes are given only for firm matches. The size entry is marked missing in some rows and otherwise reads once, few, many or a size class.

D gene,J gene,clone size,V gene,CDR3 protein,CDR3 DNA
.,TRBJ2-5,many,TRBV5-1,CASSLDPLGTQYF,TGCGCCAGCAGCTTGGATCCCCTGGGGACCCAGTACTTC
.,TRBJ2-5,.,TRBV20-1,CSASRAKETQYF,TGCAGTGCTAGTAGGGCAAAAGAGACCCAGTACTTC
TRBD1,TRBJ2-4,few,TRBV20-1,CSASKTGQGAKNIQYF,TGCAGTGCTAGCAAAACGGGACAGGGCGCAAAAAACATTCAGTACTTC
.,TRBJ1-4,many,TRBV27,CASSYGSRGEKLFF,TGTGCCAGCAGTTATGGCAGTCGGGGTGAAAAACTGTTTTTT
.,TRBJ2-1,many,TRBV7-9,CASSSFRSTGRGPYNEQFF,TGTGCCAGCAGCTCTTTCAGATCGACCGGCAGGGGCCCCTACAATGAGCAGTTCTTC
TRBD2,TRBJ2-7,many,TRBV20-1,CSASGLADIPLGYEQYF,TGCAGTGCTAGTGGACTAGCCGACATCCCATTAGGCTACGAGCAGTACTTC
.,TRBJ2-7,once,TRBV7-2,CASSLGGATTYEQYF,TGTGCCAGCAGCTTAGGAGGAGCTACCACCTACGAGCAGTACTTC
TRBD1,TRBJ2-7,many,TRBV12-3/TRBV12-4,CASSYTGGSYEQYF,TGTGCCAGCAGCTACACAGGGGGTTCCTACGAGCAGTACTTC
.,TRBJ2-1,.,TRBV6-1,CASSDVGPYNEQFF,TGTGCCAGCAGTGACGTCGGGCCATACAATGAGCAGTTCTTC
.,TRBJ2-1,.,TRBV19,CASGRLYNEQFF,TGTGCCAGCGGTCGGCTCTACAATGAGCAGTTCTTC
.,TRBJ2-1,many,TRBV10-3,CAISAGPPYNEQFF,TGTGCCATCAGTGCCGGGCCCCCTTACAATGAGCAGTTCTTC
TRBD1,TRBJ2-1,many,TRBV7-6,CASSLVGQGYNEQFF,TGTGCCAGCAGCTTAGTAGGACAGGGCTACAATGAGCAGTTCTTC
.,TRBJ1-5,many,TRBV18,CASSPVQGGQPQHF,TGTGCCAGCTCACCTGTCCAGGGTGGGCAGCCCCAGCATTTT
TRBD2,TRBJ2-5,many,TRBV20-1,CSAPTSGSSETQYF,TGCAGTGCTCCGACTAGCGGGAGCTCGGAGACCCAGTACTTC
.,TRBJ2-7,.,TRBV19,CASSIGQFSYEQYF,TGTGCCAGTAGTATCGGACAGTTCTCCTACGAGCAGTACTTC
.,TRBJ2-1,many,TRBV7-2,CASSLSWREQFF,TGTGCCAGCAGCTTATCCTGGCGGGAGCAGTTCTTC
TRBD1,TRBJ1-1,many,TRBV7-2,CASSLGGTGNTEAFF,TGTGCCAGCAGCTTAGGGGGGACAGGGAACACTGAAGCTTTCTTT
TRBD2,TRBJ2-5,many,TRBV3-1,CASKLAGGETQYF,TGTGCCAGCAAATTGGCGGGGGGGGAGACCCAGTACTTC
.,TRBJ2-3,many,TRBV24-1,CATSTGGSGTDTQYF,TGTGCCACCAGTACGGGGGGCTCGGGTACAGATACGCAGTATTTT
TRBD2,TRBJ2-1,many,TRBV7-8,CASSLLAGPPNEQFF,TGTGCCAGCAGCTTACTAGCGGGGCCCCCGAATGAGCAGTTCTTC
TRBD1,TRBJ2-7,many,TRBV5-1,CASSRGTGESEQYF,TGCGCCAGCAGCAGAGGGACAGGGGAGAGCGAGCAGTACTTC
.,TRBJ2-6,many,TRBV12-3/TRBV12-4,CASRRAGANVLTF,TGTGCCAGCAGACGGGCTGGGGCCAACGTCCTGACTTTC
.,TRBJ2-3,many,TRBV12-3/TRBV12-4,CASSFSAHTDTQYF,TGTGCCAGCAGTTTTAGTGCACACACAGATACGCAGTATTTT
.,TRBJ2-1,many,TRBV7-9,CASSPQGEWLNEQFF,TGTGCCAGCAGTCCACAGGGAGAGTGGCTCAATGAGCAGTTCTTC
.,TRBJ2-1,few,TRBV5-1,CASSPSTSYNEQFF,TGCGCCAGCAGCCCGTCGACCTCCTACAATGAGCAGTTCTTC
TRBD1,TRBJ2-4,many,TRBV5-1,CASSSGQGAMKNIQYF,TGCGCCAGCAGCTCTGGACAGGGGGCTATGAAAAACATTCAGTACTTC
TRBD2,TRBJ2-1,many,TRBV6-1,CASRDETSGSVWNEQFF,TGTGCCAGCAGAGACGAGACTAGCGGGAGTGTCTGGAATGAGCAGTTCTTC
.,TRBJ2-3,many,TRBV20-1,CSASYSGVPDTQYF,TGCAGTGCTAGTTACAGCGGAGTCCCAGATACGCAGTATTTT
TRBD1,TRBJ2-7,many,TRBV19,CASSIDSGTGLYEQYF,TGTGCCAGTAGTATCGACTCCGGGACAGGATTATACGAGCAGTACTTC
TRBD2,TRBJ2-2,many,TRBV11-2,CASSTRSGRAGFAGELFF,TGTGCCAGCAGCACGAGAAGCGGGAGGGCCGGGTTCGCCGGGGAGCTGTTTTTT
TRBD2,TRBJ2-1,.,TRBV5-5,CASSFPRGEYNEQFF,TGTGCCAGCAGCTTTCCTCGGGGGGAGTACAATGAGCAGTTCTTC
TRBD1,TRBJ1-2,many,TRBV5-5,CASSLRGQGLRTGGYTF,TGTGCCAGCAGCTTGAGGGGACAGGGTTTACGGACAGGTGGCTACACCTTC
TRBD2,TRBJ2-3,many,TRBV5-1,CASSLSGSSTDTQYF,TGCGCCAGCAGCCTTAGCGGGAGCAGCACAGATACGCAGTATTTT
.,TRBJ1-4,many,TRBV5-1,CASSLVFGTNEKLFF,TGCGCCAGCAGCTTAGTCTTCGGGACTAATGAAAAACTGTTTTTT
TRBD2,TRBJ2-7,many,TRBV28,CASSSGTSGDYEQYF,TGTGCCAGCAGTTCCGGGACTAGCGGAGACTACGAGCAGTACTTC
.,TRBJ1-5,many,TRBV7-9,CASSLAGPNQPQHF,TGTGCCAGCAGCTTAGCAGGTCCCAATCAGCCCCAGCATTTT
.,TRBJ1-4,many,TRBV7-6,CASSPNRGGNEKLFF,TGTGCCAGCAGCCCAAATCGCGGGGGTAATGAAAAACTGTTTTTT
TRBD2,TRBJ2-5,many,TRBV7-2,CASSRLAGTQTQYF,TGTGCCAGCAGTCGACTAGCGGGAACCCAGACCCAGTACTTC
.,TRBJ2-7,few,TRBV4-1,CASSPIIGYEQYF,TGCGCCAGCAGCCCGATCATCGGGTACGAGCAGTACTTC